The T cell receptor (beta chain) described here comes from a study of T cell repertoires in cytomegalovirus infection. About the study: CMV infection together with matching HLA type was indicated by public TCR beta signatures. General study results and limits: Public TCR beta family frequency separated CMV-and-HLA carriers, including in an independent cohort. Dominating the ex vivo response were HLA-C-restricted CMV-specific TCR beta clonotypes.

TCRdb reprocessed the reads with MiXCR, giving one entry per CDR3 protein. The sample has some 700,000 distinct CDR3 sequences, 35% to 45% seen once. CDR1 and CDR2 from the germline V gene are SGHTA and FQGNSA. V dropped 4 bases and J dropped 3 bases, with 13 bases sitting between them. There are 16 residues in the CDR3. There are a few counts of this clonotype. Its antigen is unidentified. Sequencing input: PBMCs. This TCR derives from a human donor in good health (CMV status not recorded). Some clones in this sample may be carry-over from other donors' samples. The chain joins TRBV7-2 to TRBJ2-6, with D hard to call. Here the CDR3 reads CASSSFLSDGANVLTF. CDR3 bases: TGTGCCAGCAGCTCATTTCTCTCTGATGGGGCCAACGTCCTGACTTTC.